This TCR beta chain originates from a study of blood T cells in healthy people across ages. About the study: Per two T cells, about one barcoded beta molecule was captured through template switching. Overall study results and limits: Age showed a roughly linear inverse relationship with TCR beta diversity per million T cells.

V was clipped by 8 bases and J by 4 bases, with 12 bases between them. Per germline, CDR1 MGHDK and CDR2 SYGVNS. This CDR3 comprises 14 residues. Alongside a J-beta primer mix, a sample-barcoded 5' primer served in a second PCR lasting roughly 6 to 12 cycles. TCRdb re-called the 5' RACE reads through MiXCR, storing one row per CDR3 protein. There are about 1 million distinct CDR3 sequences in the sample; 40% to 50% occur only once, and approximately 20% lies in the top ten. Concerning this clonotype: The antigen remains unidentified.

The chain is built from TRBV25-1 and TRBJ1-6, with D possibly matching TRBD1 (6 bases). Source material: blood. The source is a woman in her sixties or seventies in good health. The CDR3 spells CASRDKGYNSPLHF. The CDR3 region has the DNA TGTGCCAGCCGGGACAAGGGTTATAATTCACCCCTCCACTTT. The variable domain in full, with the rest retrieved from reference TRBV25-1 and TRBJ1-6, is EADIYQTPRYLVIGTGKKITLECSQTMGHDKMYWYQQDPGMELHLIHYSYGVNSTEKGDLSSESTVSRIRTEHFPLTLESARPSHTSQYLCASRDKGYNSPLHFGNGTRLTVT.